This T cell receptor (beta chain) was retrieved from a study of T cell changes during pregnancy in multiple sclerosis (dated by TCRdb to the late 2010s). For context, the study as a whole: The study examined how the T cell repertoire changed over the course of pregnancy in women with multiple sclerosis.

Note on this clone: Its antigen is not yet known. The input lacks base qualities; no much larger clone sits a single base away.

Library construction relied on the immunoSEQ multiplex PCR assay. Imported from immuneACCESS, the table was reduced by TCRdb to in-frame sequences with V and J called. These copies leave out some clones; in studies compared against another copy, an unresolved V gene accounts for under half, and the cause of the remainder is not known. Across this sample there are some 120,000 clones, with around nine tenths seen only once. Together, the top ten hold less than 2% of the sample. In the germline V gene, CDR1 corresponds to SGHRS and CDR2 to YFSETQ. Ends trimmed: V by 4 bases, J by 0 bases; bases unmatched to a gene: 4. The CDR3 measures 17 amino acids from cysteine to phenylalanine. The CDR3 DNA has 51 bases and is translated from base 1.

Recombination linked TRBV5-1 to TRBJ2-6; 10 of the junction bases match TRBD1. The clonotype comes from a female donor with multiple sclerosis, enrolled in a pregnancy study. Sample: peripheral blood, taken in the third trimester of pregnancy. The CDR3 here reads CASSRDRGSSGANVLTF. The DNA sequence is as follows: TGCGCCAGCAGCCGGGACAGGGGTAGCTCTGGGGCCAACGTCCTGACTTTC.